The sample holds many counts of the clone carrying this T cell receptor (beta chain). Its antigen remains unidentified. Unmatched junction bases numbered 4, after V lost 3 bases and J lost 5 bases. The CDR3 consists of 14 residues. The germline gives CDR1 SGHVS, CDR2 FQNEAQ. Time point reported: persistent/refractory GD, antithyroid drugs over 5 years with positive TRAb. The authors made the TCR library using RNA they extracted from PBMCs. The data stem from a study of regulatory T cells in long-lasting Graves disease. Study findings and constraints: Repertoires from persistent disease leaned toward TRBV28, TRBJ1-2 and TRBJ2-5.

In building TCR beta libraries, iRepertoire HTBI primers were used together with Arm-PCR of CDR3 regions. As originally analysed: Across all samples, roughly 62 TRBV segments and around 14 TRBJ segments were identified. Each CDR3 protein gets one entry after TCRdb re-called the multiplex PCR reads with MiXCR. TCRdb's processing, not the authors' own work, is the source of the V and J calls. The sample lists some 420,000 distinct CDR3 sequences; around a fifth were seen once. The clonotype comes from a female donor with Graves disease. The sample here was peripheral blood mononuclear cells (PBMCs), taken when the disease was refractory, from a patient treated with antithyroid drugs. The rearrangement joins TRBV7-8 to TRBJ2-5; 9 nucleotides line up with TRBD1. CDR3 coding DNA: TGTGCCAGCAGCTTTCCCGGACAGGGGGAGACCCAGTACTTC. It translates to CASSFPGQGETQYF. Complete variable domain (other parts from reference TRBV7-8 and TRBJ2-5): GAGVSQSPRYKVAKRGQDVALRCDPISGHVSLFWYQQALGQGPEFLTYFQNEAQLDKSGLPSDRFFAERPEGSVSTLKIQRTQQEDSAVYLCASSFPGQGETQYFGPGTRLLVL.